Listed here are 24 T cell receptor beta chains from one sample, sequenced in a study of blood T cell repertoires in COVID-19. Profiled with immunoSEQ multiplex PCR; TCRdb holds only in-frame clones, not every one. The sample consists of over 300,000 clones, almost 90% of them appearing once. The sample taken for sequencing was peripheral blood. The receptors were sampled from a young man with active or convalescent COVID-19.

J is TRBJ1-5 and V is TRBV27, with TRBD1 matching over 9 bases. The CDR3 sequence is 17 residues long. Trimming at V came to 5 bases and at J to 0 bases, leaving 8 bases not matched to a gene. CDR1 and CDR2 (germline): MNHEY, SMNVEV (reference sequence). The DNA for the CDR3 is TGTGCCAGCAGTCCCCGGACAGGGGATTATAGCAATCAGCCCCAGCATTTT. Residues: CASSPRTGDYSNQPQHF.

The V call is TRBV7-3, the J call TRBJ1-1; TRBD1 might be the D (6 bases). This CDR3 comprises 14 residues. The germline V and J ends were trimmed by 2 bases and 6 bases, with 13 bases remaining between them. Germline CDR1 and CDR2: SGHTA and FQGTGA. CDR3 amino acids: CASSLLGGGSEAFF. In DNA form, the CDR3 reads TGTGCCAGCAGCTTACTTGGGGGCGGCTCTGAAGCTTTCTTT.

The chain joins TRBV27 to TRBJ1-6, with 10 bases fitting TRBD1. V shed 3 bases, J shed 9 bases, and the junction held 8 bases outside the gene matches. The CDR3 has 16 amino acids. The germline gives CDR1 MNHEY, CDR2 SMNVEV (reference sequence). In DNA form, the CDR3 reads TGTGCCAGCAGTTTTATCCCCGGACAGGGGGTTTCACCCCTCCACTTT. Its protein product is CASSFIPGQGVSPLHF.

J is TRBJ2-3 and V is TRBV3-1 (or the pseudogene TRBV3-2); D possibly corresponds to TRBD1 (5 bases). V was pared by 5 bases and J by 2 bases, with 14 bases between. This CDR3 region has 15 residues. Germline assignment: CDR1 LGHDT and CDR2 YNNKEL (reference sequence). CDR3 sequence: CASSGRGRFTDTQYF. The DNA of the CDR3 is TGTGCCAGCAGCGGAAGGGGCAGGTTCACAGATACGCAGTATTTT.

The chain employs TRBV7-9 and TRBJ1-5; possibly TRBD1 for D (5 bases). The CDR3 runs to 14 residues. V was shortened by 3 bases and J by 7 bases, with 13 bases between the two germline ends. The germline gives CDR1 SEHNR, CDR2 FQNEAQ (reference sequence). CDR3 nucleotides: TGTGCCAGCAGCTTGGAGGGGCCGGGGCAGCCCCAGCATTTT. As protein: CASSLEGPGQPQHF.

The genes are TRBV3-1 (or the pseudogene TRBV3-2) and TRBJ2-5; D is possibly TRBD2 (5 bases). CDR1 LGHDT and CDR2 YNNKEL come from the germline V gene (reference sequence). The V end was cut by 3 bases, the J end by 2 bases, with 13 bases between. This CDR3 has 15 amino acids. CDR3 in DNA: TGTGCCAGCAGCCAGCCCGGGGTGGGGCAAGAGACCCAGTACTTC. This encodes CASSQPGVGQETQYF.

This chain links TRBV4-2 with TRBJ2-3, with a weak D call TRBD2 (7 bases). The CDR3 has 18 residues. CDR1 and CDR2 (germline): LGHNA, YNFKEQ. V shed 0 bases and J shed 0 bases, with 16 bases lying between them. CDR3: CASSQDLRGRASTDTQYF. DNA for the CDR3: TGTGCCAGCAGCCAAGATTTGCGGGGGCGTGCTAGCACAGATACGCAGTATTTT.

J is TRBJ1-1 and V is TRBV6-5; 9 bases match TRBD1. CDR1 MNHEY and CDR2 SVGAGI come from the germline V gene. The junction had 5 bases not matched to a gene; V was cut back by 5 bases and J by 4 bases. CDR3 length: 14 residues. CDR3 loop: CASSLTGGGTEAFF. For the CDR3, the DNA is TGTGCCAGCAGTCTTACAGGGGGCGGCACTGAAGCTTTCTTT.

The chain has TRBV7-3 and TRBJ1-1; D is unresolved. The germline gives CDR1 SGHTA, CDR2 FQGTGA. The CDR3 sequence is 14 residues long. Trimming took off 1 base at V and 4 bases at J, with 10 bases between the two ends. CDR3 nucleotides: TGTGCCAGCAGCTTAATGTCATCTACCACTGAAGCTTTCTTT. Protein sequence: CASSLMSSTTEAFF.

The CDR3 nucleotides are TGCGCCAGCAGCTTGGTGGCGGGGAACACTGAAGCTTTCTTT. Protein: CASSLVAGNTEAFF. This chain connects TRBV5-1 to TRBJ1-1; D is unresolved. Trimming left V 0 bases short and J 1 base short, with 7 bases between. The CDR3 loop spans 14 amino acids. The V gene's germline CDR1 is SGHRS and CDR2 YFSETQ.

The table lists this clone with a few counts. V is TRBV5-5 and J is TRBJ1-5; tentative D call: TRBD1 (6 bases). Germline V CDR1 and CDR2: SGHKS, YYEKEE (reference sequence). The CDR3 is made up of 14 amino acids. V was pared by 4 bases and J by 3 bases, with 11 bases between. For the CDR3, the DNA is TGTGCCAGCAGCGGGGGCCCGATCAATCAGCCCCAGCATTTT. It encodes CASSGGPINQPQHF.

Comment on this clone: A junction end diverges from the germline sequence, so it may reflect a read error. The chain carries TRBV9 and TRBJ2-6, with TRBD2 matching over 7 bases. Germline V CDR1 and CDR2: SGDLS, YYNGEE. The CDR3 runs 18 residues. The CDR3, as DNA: TGTGCCAGCAGCGTAGCGGGGGGATTTAGCTCTGGGGCCAACGTGCTGACTTTC. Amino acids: CASSVAGGFSSGANVLTF.

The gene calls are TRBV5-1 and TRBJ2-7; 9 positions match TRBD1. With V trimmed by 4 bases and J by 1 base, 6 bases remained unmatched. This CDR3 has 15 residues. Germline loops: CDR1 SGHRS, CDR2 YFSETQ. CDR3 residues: CASSEGQGVSYEQYF. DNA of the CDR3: TGCGCCAGCAGCGAGGGACAGGGAGTTTCCTACGAGCAGTACTTC.

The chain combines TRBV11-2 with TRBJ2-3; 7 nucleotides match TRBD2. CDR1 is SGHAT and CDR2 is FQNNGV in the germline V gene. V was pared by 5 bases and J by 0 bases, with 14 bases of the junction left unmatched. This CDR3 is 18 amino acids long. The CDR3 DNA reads TGTGCCAGCAGCCCTAGAGGACTAGTGGGCACTAGCACAGATACGCAGTATTTT. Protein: CASSPRGLVGTSTDTQYF.

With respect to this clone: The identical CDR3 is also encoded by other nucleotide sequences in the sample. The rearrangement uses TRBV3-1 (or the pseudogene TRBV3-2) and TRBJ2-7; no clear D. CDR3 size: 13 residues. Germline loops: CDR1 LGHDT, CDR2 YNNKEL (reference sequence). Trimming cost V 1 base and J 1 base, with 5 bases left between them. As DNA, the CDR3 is TGTGCCAGCAGCCAAGGGCAGTCCTACGAGCAGTACTTC. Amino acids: CASSQGQSYEQYF.

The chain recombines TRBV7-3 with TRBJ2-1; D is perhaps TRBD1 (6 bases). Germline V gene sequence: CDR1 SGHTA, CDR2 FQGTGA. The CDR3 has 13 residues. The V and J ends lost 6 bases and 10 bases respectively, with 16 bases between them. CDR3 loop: CASRAPDRAEQFF. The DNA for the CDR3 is TGTGCCAGCAGGGCTCCGGACAGAGCGGAGCAGTTCTTC.

The CDR3 region is CASSPEIGTAQKLFF. For the CDR3, the DNA is TGTGCCAGCAGCCCGGAAATCGGGACAGCCCAAAAACTGTTTTTT. The rearrangement links TRBV4-2 to TRBJ1-4, with TRBD1 identical over 7 bases. With 4 bases clipped from V and 9 bases from J, the junction kept 11 bases outside the gene matches. In germline, CDR1 is LGHNA, CDR2 YNFKEQ. This CDR3 has 15 residues.

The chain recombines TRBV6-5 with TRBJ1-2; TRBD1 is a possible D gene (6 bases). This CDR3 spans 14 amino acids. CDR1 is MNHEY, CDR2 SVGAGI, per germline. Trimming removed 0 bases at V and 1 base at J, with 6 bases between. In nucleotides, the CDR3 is TGTGCCAGCAGTTACTCGGGACATAACTATGGCTACACCTTC. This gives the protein CASSYSGHNYGYTF.

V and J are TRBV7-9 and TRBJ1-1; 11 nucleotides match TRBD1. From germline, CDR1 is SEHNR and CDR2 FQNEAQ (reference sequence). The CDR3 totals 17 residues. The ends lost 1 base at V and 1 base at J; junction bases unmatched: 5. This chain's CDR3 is CASSLGDRGNENTEAFF. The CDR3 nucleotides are TGTGCCAGCAGCTTAGGGGACAGGGGGAATGAGAACACTGAAGCTTTCTTT.

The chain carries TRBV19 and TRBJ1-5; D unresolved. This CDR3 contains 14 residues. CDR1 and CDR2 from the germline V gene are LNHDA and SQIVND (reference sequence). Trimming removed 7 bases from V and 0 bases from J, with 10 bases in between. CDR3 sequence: CASTWRDSNQPQHF. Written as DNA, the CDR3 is TGTGCCAGTACATGGAGAGATAGCAATCAGCCCCAGCATTTT.

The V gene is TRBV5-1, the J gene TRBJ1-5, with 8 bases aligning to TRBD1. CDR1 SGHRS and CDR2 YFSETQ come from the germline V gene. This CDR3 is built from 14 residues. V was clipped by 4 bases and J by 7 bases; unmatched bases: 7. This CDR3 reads CASSQAGGDQPQHF. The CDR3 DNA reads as TGCGCCAGCAGCCAAGCAGGGGGCGACCAGCCCCAGCATTTT.

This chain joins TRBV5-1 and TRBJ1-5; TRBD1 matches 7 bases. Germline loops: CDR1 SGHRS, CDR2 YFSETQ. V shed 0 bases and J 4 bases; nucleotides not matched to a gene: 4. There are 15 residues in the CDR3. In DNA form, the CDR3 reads TGCGCCAGCAGCTTGGGGACAGGTGGGAATCAGCCCCAGCATTTT. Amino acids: CASSLGTGGNQPQHF.

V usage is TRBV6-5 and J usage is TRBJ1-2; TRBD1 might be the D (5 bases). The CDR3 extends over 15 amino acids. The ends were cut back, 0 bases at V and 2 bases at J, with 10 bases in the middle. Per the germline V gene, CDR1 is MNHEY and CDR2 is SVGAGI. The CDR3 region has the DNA TGTGCCAGCAGTTACTCGTGGGGGGAGAACTATGGCTACACCTTC. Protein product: CASSYSWGENYGYTF.

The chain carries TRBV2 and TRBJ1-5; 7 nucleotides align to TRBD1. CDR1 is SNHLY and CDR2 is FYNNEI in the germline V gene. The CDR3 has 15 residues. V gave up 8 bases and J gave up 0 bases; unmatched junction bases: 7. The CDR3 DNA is TGTGCCAGCTTGAGGGGGCCAGGTAGCAATCAGCCCCAGCATTTT. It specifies CASLRGPGSNQPQHF.